This T cell receptor beta chain was documented in a study of CD8+CD57+ T cells in acquired aplastic anemia. Study summary: Sorted CD4+ and CD8+ cell DNA averaged approximately 3.4 ug. Study-level results: About 29 shared CD8+ CDR3s appeared highly expressed within patients' immunodominant clones.

TCR beta VDJ and CDR3 profiles were obtained from a genomic DNA template. TCRdb re-called the reads with MiXCR, one entry per CDR3 protein. Found here are 300,000 or so distinct CDR3 sequences, 56% of them singletons; the top ten hold 6.5% to 10%. This clonotype was seen at least ten times. What it recognizes is unknown. The CDR3 runs to 15 residues. The V and J ends lost 3 bases and 1 base respectively, with 11 bases between them. The germline V gene has CDR1 SGHRS and CDR2 YFSETQ. Material for sequencing was sorted CD4+, CD8+, or CD8+CD57+ T cells (not recorded which) from PBMCs. The V gene is TRBV5-1, the J gene TRBJ1-3, with D perhaps matching TRBD1 (6 bases). The TCR comes from a human donor with severe aplastic anemia or a healthy control (not recorded which). CDR3 sequence: CASSWGGSSGNTIYF. CDR3 coding DNA: TGCGCCAGCAGCTGGGGGGGCAGTTCTGGAAACACCATATATTTT.